The entry below describes one T cell receptor beta chain. V lost 1 base and J lost 7, with 12 bases in between. CDR3 length equals 13 residues. Germline CDR1 and CDR2: SGHRS and YFSETQ. This record belongs to a study of blood T cell repertoires in COVID-19. Study at large: Some COVID-19 samples were acute and others convalescent; all came from the United States, Italy and Spain. Sources were T cells, B-cell-depleted T cells, or PBMCs; the material itself was cDNA or gDNA.

In the authors' methods: It was from reference gene primer amplification that nucleated cell counts were estimated. Clones were sequenced by immunoSEQ multiplex PCR, and TCRdb holds only the in-frame ones, with some missing. V, J and clone size were drawn from that table, and D and trimming were deduced from the DNA. The sample holds some 210,000 clones, around 83% seen once. The receptor was derived from a man aged 50 to 60 with active or convalescent COVID-19. Sequencing was performed on peripheral blood. The rearrangement uses TRBV5-1 and TRBJ2-7, with D tentatively TRBD1 (6 bases). The CDR3 region is CASSLKLGGEQYF. CDR3 sequence (DNA): TGCGCCAGCAGCTTGAAACTAGGGGGTGAGCAGTACTTC.